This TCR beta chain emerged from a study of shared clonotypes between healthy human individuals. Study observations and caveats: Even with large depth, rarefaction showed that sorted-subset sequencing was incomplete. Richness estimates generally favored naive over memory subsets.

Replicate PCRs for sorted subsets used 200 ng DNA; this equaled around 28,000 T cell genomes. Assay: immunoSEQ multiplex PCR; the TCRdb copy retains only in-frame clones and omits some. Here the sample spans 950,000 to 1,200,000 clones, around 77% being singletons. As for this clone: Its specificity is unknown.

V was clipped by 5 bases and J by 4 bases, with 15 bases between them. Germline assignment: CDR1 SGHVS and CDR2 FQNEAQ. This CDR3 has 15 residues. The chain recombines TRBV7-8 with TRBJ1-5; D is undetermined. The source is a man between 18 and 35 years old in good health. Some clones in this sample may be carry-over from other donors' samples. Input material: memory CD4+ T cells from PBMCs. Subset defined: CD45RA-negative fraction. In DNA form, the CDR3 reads TGTGCCAGCAGCCCCAGACGGGATCTAAATCAGCCCCAGCATTTT. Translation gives CASSPRRDLNQPQHF.